This T cell receptor (beta chain) came from a study of metastatic and nonmetastatic thyroid tumors. Study summary: From malignant and benign thyroid patients, repertoires in blood and in tumor or nodule tissue were compared.

This clone was recorded a few times. There are 15 residues in the CDR3. The V end was cut by 5 bases, the J end by 2 bases, with 14 bases between. Germline CDR1 and CDR2: MNHNS and SASEGT. Treatment of any kind had been given to no patient before thyroid surgery. TCRdb re-called the PCR reads through MiXCR. Counted here are approximately 21,000 clones, roughly 21% occurring once; the ten biggest clones make up under 30%. Sequencing was performed on blood. J is TRBJ2-3 and V is TRBV6-1, with no clear D. The clonotype originates from a female donor with papillary thyroid cancer or a benign thyroid nodule (not recorded which). Some clones in this sample may be carry-over from other donors' samples. CDR3 bases: TGTGCCAGCAGTAATGATGGAAAGGCCACAGATACGCAGTATTTT. Translation: CASSNDGKATDTQYF.